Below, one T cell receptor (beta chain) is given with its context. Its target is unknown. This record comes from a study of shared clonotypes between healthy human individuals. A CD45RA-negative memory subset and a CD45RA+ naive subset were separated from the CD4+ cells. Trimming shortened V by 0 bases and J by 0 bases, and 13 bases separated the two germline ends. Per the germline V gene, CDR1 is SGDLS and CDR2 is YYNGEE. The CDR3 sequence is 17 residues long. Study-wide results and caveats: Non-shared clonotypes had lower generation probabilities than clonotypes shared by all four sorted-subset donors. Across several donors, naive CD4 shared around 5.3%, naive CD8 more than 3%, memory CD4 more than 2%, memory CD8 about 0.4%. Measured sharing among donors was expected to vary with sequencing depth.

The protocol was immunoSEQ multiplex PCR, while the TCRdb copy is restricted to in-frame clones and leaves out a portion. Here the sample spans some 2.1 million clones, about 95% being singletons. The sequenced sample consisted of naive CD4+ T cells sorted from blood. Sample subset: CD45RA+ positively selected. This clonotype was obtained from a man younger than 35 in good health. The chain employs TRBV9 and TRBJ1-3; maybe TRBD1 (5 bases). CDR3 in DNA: TGTGCCAGCAGCGTAGGCGGGGCCCCGAACTCTGGAAACACCATATATTTT. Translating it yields CASSVGGAPNSGNTIYF.